This T cell receptor (beta chain) is drawn from a study of blood T cell repertoires in COVID-19. Study-wide context: Sites in the United States, Italy and Spain provided acute and convalescent COVID-19 samples. PBMCs, B-cell-depleted T cells, or T cells were the source of the cDNA or gDNA that made up the material.

J was trimmed by 9 bases and V by 4 bases; bases with no gene match: 12. There are 14 residues in the CDR3. Germline V lookup: CDR1 GTSNPN, CDR2 SVGIG (reference sequence). Per the original methods: From reference gene primer amplification, estimates of nucleated cell counts were derived. Clones were read by immunoSEQ multiplex PCR, and TCRdb kept only the in-frame ones, dropping some. V, J and clone size are taken as reported in that table, and D and trimming were inferred from the DNA itself. The sample holds roughly 250,000 clones, 70% to 85% seen once. This receptor was identified in a woman older than 75 with acute or convalescent COVID-19. The sample consisted of peripheral blood. V and J are TRBV30 and TRBJ2-1; 7 bases line up with TRBD2. The CDR3 protein is CAWTILRWEGEQFF. Written as DNA, the CDR3 is TGTGCCTGGACTATACTGCGGTGGGAGGGTGAGCAGTTCTTC.